Following are 10 T cell receptor beta chains from one sample sequenced in a study of T cell repertoires in cytomegalovirus infection. Each CDR3 protein is one row after TCRdb ran MiXCR on the reads. The table lists about 150,000 distinct CDR3 sequences, about 31% of them singletons, with 45% to 55% in the top ten. These receptors' targets are unknown. This specimen consisted of CD8+ T cells from cultured PBMCs, obtained from culture after CMV antigen stimulation. Receptors originate from a human donor in good health (CMV status not recorded). Some clones in this sample may be carry-over from other donors' samples.

V usage is TRBV6-5 and J usage is TRBJ2-3, with TRBD2 matching 10 bases. CDR1 MNHEY and CDR2 SVGAGI come from the germline V gene. The CDR3 is 17 amino acids. V trimming: 6 bases; J trimming: 5 bases; junction bases outside the gene matches: 14. The CDR3 here is CASSQTEGAGGRDTQYF. CDR3 DNA: TGTGCCAGCAGCCAAACGGAGGGAGCGGGGGGGCGAGATACGCAGTATTTT.

This clonotype was detected a few times. The J gene is TRBJ2-2, the V gene TRBV27; D is uncertain. V gave up 7 bases and J gave up 4 bases, with 13 bases separating them. CDR3 length equals 14 residues. CDR1 is MNHEY, CDR2 SMNVEV, per germline (reference sequence). CDR3: CASTPELPTGELFF. Written as DNA, the CDR3 is TGTGCCAGCACCCCCGAACTTCCCACCGGGGAGCTGTTTTTT.

The V and J genes are TRBV12-3 or TRBV12-4 and TRBJ1-4; no reliable D call. The CDR3 is 11 residues long. The V and J ends lost 3 bases and 6 bases respectively, with 2 bases between them. The CDR3 nucleotides read TGTGCCAGCAGTTTCCATGAAAAACTGTTTTTT. This gives the protein CASSFHEKLFF.

The V gene is TRBV2, the J gene TRBJ1-5; possibly TRBD1 for D (5 bases). This CDR3 has 14 amino acids. V shed 0 bases and J shed 6 bases, with 9 bases lying between them. The V gene's germline CDR1 is SNHLY and CDR2 FYNNEI. CDR3 nucleotide sequence: TGTGCCAGCAGTGAAGCGGGGCTACGTCAGCCCCAGCATTTT. The encoded protein is CASSEAGLRQPQHF.

This clonotype appeared a few times. The rearrangement uses TRBV7-7 and TRBJ2-7, with D hard to call. Trimming pared 2 bases from V and 0 bases from J, leaving 11 bases between. Germline CDR1 SSHAT, CDR2 FNYEAQ (reference sequence). CDR3 length: 15 amino acids. CDR3 in amino acids: CASSLHPDGSYEQYF. CDR3 DNA sequence: TGTGCCAGCAGCTTACACCCCGACGGCTCCTACGAGCAGTACTTC.

This clonotype has just a few counts. The chain joins TRBV4-1 to TRBJ1-1, with D possibly matching TRBD1 (6 bases). V lost 1 base and J 5 bases, leaving 14 bases between the germline ends. The CDR3 totals 15 residues. Germline V gene data show CDR1 as MGHRA and CDR2 as YSYEKL. In DNA form, the CDR3 reads TGCGCCAGCAGCCAAGGTGCAGGGGAGGGTACTGAAGCTTTCTTT. Protein sequence: CASSQGAGEGTEAFF.

This clonotype was counted between two and nine times. The rearrangement joins TRBV28 to TRBJ2-5; D possibly uses TRBD1 or TRBD2 (5 bases each). Germline loops: CDR1 MDHEN, CDR2 SYDVKM. The length of the CDR3 is 15 residues. Trimming took 2 bases from V and 5 from J, leaving 15 bases between them. The CDR3 loop reads CASSLIWGFWETQYF. CDR3 nucleotide sequence: TGTGCCAGCAGTTTAATCTGGGGGTTCTGGGAGACCCAGTACTTC.

V is TRBV12-3 or TRBV12-4 and J is TRBJ1-5; no clear D gene. Trimming cost V 4 bases and J 2 bases, with 9 bases left between them. The CDR3 runs 14 residues. The CDR3 DNA sequence: TGTGCCAGCAGTTCCAGGCGTGGCAATCAGCCCCAGCATTTT. This translates into CASSSRRGNQPQHF.

The chain is built from TRBV28 and TRBJ2-1, with 8 nucleotides matching TRBD1. The CDR3 contains 16 residues. Germline assignment: CDR1 MDHEN and CDR2 SYDVKM. Trimming at V came to 6 bases and at J to 2 bases, leaving 9 bases not matched to a gene. CDR3 protein: CASSPTGVGAYNEQFF. For the CDR3, the DNA is TGTGCCAGCAGCCCGACAGGGGTTGGAGCCTACAATGAGCAGTTCTTC. Full variable domain (missing parts from reference TRBV28 and TRBJ2-1): DVKVTQSSRYLVKRTGEKVFLECVQDMDHENMFWYRQDPGLGLRLIYFSYDVKMKEKGDIPEGYSVSREKKERFSLILESASTNQTSMYLCASSPTGVGAYNEQFFGPGTRLTVL.

This clonotype was counted at least ten times. A much more abundant neighbour one base away suggests this may be a read error. The chain joins TRBV7-2 to TRBJ2-5; D remains unclear. The germline CDR1 and CDR2 sequences are SGHTA and FQGNSA. The CDR3 is 12 amino acids. Trimming took off 1 base at V and 5 bases at J, with 5 bases between the two ends. DNA for the CDR3: TGTGCCAGCAGCTTAGGGTGGGAGACCCAGTACTTC. Protein sequence: CASSLGWETQYF.